This TCR beta chain was sequenced during a study of blood T cell repertoires in COVID-19. Overall study: Sample material is recorded as cDNA or gDNA derived from T cells, B-cell-depleted T cells, or PBMCs.

Assignment of participants to cohorts was predicated upon participant-reported clinical history. The ends were cut back, 3 bases at V and 5 bases at J, with 20 bases in the middle. CDR1 and CDR2 from the germline V gene are SGDLS and YYNGEE. The CDR3 is made up of 16 amino acids. Generated by immunoSEQ multiplex PCR, the TCRdb table keeps only in-frame clones and is missing some. The sample contains roughly 220,000 clones, around 80% of which appear only once. The origin of this receptor is a man in his forties or fifties who had recovered from COVID-19. This sequence joins TRBV9 and TRBJ1-1; TRBD1 is a possible D gene (5 bases). Sequenced input: PBMCs or T cells enriched from blood (not recorded which). The CDR3 region has the DNA TGTGCCAGCAGCGCGGGGACCCGCGGGGGAGTTACTGAAGCTTTCTTT. Translated: CASSAGTRGGVTEAFF.